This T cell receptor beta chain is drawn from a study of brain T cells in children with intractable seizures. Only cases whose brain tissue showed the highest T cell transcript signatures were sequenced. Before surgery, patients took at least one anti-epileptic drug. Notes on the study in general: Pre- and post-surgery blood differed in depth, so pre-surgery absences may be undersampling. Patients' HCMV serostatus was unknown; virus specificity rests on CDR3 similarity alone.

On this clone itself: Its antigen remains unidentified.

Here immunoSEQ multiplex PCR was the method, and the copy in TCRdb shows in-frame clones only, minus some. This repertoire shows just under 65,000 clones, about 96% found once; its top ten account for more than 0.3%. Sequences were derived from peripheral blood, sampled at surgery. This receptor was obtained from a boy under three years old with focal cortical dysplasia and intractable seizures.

The CDR3 is CASSQGNRQPQHF. As DNA, the CDR3 is TGTGCCAGCAGCCAAGGTAACCGGCAGCCCCAGCATTTT. This sequence joins TRBV3-1 (or the pseudogene TRBV3-2) and TRBJ1-5; no clear D gene. CDR1 is LGHDT, CDR2 YNNKEL, per germline (reference sequence). This CDR3 spans 13 amino acids. Trimming shortened V by 1 base and J by 7 bases, and 8 bases separated the two germline ends.